The 8 T cell receptor beta chains below all came from one sample that was sequenced in a study of blood T cell repertoires in COVID-19. Libraries were prepared by immunoSEQ multiplex PCR; TCRdb keeps only in-frame clonotypes and omits some of them. The sample lists approximately 55,000 clones, around 90% occurring once. Material for sequencing was peripheral blood. These receptors all come from a man aged 45-60 years with active COVID-19.

The rearrangement joins TRBV6-2 or TRBV6-3 to TRBJ2-7; the match to TRBD1 covers 9 bases. Germline assignment: CDR1 MNHEY and CDR2 SVGEGT. The CDR3 runs to 14 residues. The junction had 0 bases not matched to a gene; V was cut back by 0 bases and J by 3 bases. This CDR3 reads CASSYSTGGYEQYF. In DNA, the CDR3 is TGTGCCAGCAGTTACTCGACAGGGGGCTACGAGCAGTACTTC.

This clone occurred once. This chain links TRBV7-2 with TRBJ2-7; 8 nucleotides line up with TRBD2. The germline V gene encodes CDR1 SGHTA and CDR2 FQGNSA. The CDR3 is 14 amino acids. V lost 5 bases, J lost 1 base, and 4 bases stayed unmatched. The CDR3 here is CASSGSGGSYEQYF. The DNA for the CDR3 is TGTGCCAGCAGCGGCAGCGGGGGTTCCTACGAGCAGTACTTC.

The CDR3 is CASSFSGAITDTQYF. CDR3 in DNA: TGCGCCAGCAGCTTTAGCGGAGCCATTACAGATACGCAGTATTTT. The V and J genes are TRBV5-1 and TRBJ2-3; a possible D gene is TRBD2 (6 bases). Trimming stripped 2 bases from V and 3 bases from J, with 13 bases between. The CDR3 is made up of 15 amino acids. The germline gives CDR1 SGHRS, CDR2 YFSETQ. Based on the CDR3 plus reference TRBV5-1 and TRBJ2-3, the full variable domain is KAGVTQTPRYLIKTRGQQVTLSCSPISGHRSVSWYQQTPGQGLQFLFEYFSETQRNKGNFPGRFSGRQFSNSRSEMNVSTLELGDSALYLCASSFSGAITDTQYFGPGTRLTVL.

The gene calls are TRBV6-5 and TRBJ1-2, with 9 nucleotides matching TRBD1. V shed 4 bases and J 4 bases; nucleotides not matched to a gene: 7. The CDR3 is 15 residues long. Germline values: CDR1 MNHEY, CDR2 SVGAGI. The CDR3, as DNA: TGTGCCAGCAGTTGGGACAGGGCTATATCCTATGGCTACACCTTC. Its protein product is CASSWDRAISYGYTF.

The chain joins TRBV7-2 to TRBJ1-4; 7 bases map to TRBD1. This CDR3 has 15 amino acids. Per the germline V gene, CDR1 is SGHTA and CDR2 is FQGNSA. Trimming at V came to 5 bases and at J to 6 bases, leaving 9 bases not matched to a gene. The CDR3 DNA reads TGTGCCAGCAGCCCATCAGGGGGGCCACATGAAAAACTGTTTTTT. Amino acid sequence: CASSPSGGPHEKLFF.

The chain employs TRBV3-1 (or the pseudogene TRBV3-2) and TRBJ2-7; TRBD1 agrees at 8 bases. CDR3 length: 17 amino acids. Germline CDR1 and CDR2: LGHDT and YNNKEL (reference sequence). With 5 bases clipped from V and 4 bases from J, the junction kept 16 bases outside the gene matches. The CDR3: CASSLSERTGPPYEQYF. For the CDR3, the DNA is TGTGCCAGCAGCTTAAGCGAAAGGACAGGGCCCCCTTACGAGCAGTACTTC.

This chain connects TRBV3-1 (or the pseudogene TRBV3-2) to TRBJ2-5; a possible D gene is TRBD2 (6 bases). There are 15 residues in the CDR3. V lost 1 base to trimming and J lost 2 bases, with 11 bases between them. Germline CDR1 reads LGHDT; CDR2 reads YNNKEL (reference sequence). The CDR3 coding sequence is TGTGCCAGCAGCCAAGGGGCGGGAAGGCAAGAGACCCAGTACTTC. It specifies CASSQGAGRQETQYF.

The V and J genes are TRBV6-6 and TRBJ2-5, with 12 bases fitting TRBD2. The CDR3 extends over 14 amino acids. Germline assignment: CDR1 MNHNY and CDR2 SVGAGI (reference sequence). With V trimmed by 7 bases and J by 3 bases, 3 bases remained unmatched. As DNA, the CDR3 is TGTGCCAGCACCCGGACTAGCGGGAAAGAGACCCAGTACTTC. Translated, it gives CASTRTSGKETQYF.